This entry lists 7 T cell receptor beta chains sequenced from one sample in a study of beta chain features in type 1 diabetes. Their recognized antigens are unknown. Whole-study results and caveats: Researchers report that Type 1 diabetes patients had moderately but significantly shorter TCRB CDR3s across all four CD4+ subsets.

Investigators reverse transcribed all isolated RNA, so they sequenced expressed TCRB transcripts. Assay used: immunoSEQ multiplex PCR; TCRdb lists only in-frame clones, some missing. This table has over 200,000 clones, roughly 11% appearing once. The material sequenced was naive CD4+ T cells from blood. These receptors were obtained from a man aged 25-45 years with type 1 diabetes.

This clone was seen only a few times. V gene TRBV19 combines with J gene TRBJ2-1; D unclear. The germline V gene encodes CDR1 LNHDA and CDR2 SQIVND (reference sequence). This CDR3 region has 14 residues. The V gene lost 0 bases and the J gene lost 3 bases, with 6 bases spanning the gap. The CDR3 region is CASSIDGLYNEQFF. The DNA of the CDR3 is TGTGCCAGTAGTATAGATGGCCTCTACAATGAGCAGTTCTTC.

With regard to this clone: The sample has other DNA sequences that encode this CDR3 too. This chain joins TRBV5-1 and TRBJ1-2; D is undetermined. CDR3 size: 13 residues. The V end was cut by 5 bases, the J end by 4 bases, with 12 bases between. Germline-derived CDR1 and CDR2 are SGHRS and YFSETQ. CDR3 sequence: CASSLEAGYGYTF. As DNA, the CDR3 is TGCGCCAGCAGTCTGGAAGCGGGCTATGGCTACACCTTC. The full variable domain, rest sourced from reference TRBV5-1 and TRBJ1-2, is KAGVTQTPRYLIKTRGQQVTLSCSPISGHRSVSWYQQTPGQGLQFLFEYFSETQRNKGNFPGRFSGRQFSNSRSEMNVSTLELGDSALYLCASSLEAGYGYTFGSGTRLTVV.

This clone has just a few counts. This chain joins TRBV6-5 and TRBJ2-2; D gene ambiguous. Germline CDR1 MNHEY, CDR2 SVGAGI. The CDR3 has 14 residues. V was clipped by 6 bases and J by 4 bases, with 12 bases between them. The CDR3 loop reads CASRIWFGTGELFF. DNA of the CDR3: TGTGCCAGCAGGATTTGGTTCGGCACCGGGGAGCTGTTTTTT.

V gene TRBV27 combines with J gene TRBJ2-7; D is ambiguous. This CDR3 contains 14 residues. Germline V lookup: CDR1 MNHEY, CDR2 SMNVEV (reference sequence). The V end was cut by 2 bases, the J end by 0 bases, with 8 bases between. Written as DNA, the CDR3 is TGTGCCAGCAGTTTACATTGGAGCTCCTACGAGCAGTACTTC. Protein sequence: CASSLHWSSYEQYF.

This sequence joins TRBV7-9 and TRBJ2-3; possibly TRBD1 for D (6 bases). V was pared by 5 bases and J by 2 bases, with 11 bases between. This CDR3 spans 14 amino acids. The V gene's germline CDR1 is SEHNR and CDR2 FQNEAQ (reference sequence). The CDR3 is CASSPTGYTDTQYF. The CDR3 bases are TGTGCCAGCAGCCCAACAGGGTACACAGATACGCAGTATTTT.

In its sample, this clone was seen a few times. The gene calls are TRBV5-1 and TRBJ1-5, with TRBD1 as a possible D gene (6 bases). Trimming took off 1 base at V and 7 bases at J, with 9 bases between the two ends. Per germline, CDR1 SGHRS and CDR2 YFSETQ. The CDR3 spans 13 residues. CDR3 DNA: TGCGCCAGCAGCTTGTTAGGGGGACAGCCCCAGCATTTT. Its protein is CASSLLGGQPQHF.

The V and J genes are TRBV28 and TRBJ2-5; D is possibly TRBD1 (5 bases). Germline CDR1 MDHEN, CDR2 SYDVKM. The CDR3 runs to 12 residues. V gave up 6 bases and J gave up 4 bases, with 9 bases separating them. CDR3 amino acids: CASRDMGETQYF. The CDR3 DNA follows: TGTGCCAGCAGGGACATGGGAGAGACCCAGTACTTC.